This T cell receptor (beta chain) came from a study of technical replicates of blood from a handful of donors. CDR3 length: 18 amino acids. From germline, CDR1 is SGHNT and CDR2 YYREEE (reference sequence). The V and J ends lost 4 bases and 3 bases, in that order; junction bases with no gene match: 14. Clones were sequenced by immunoSEQ multiplex PCR, and TCRdb holds only the in-frame ones, with some missing. The repertoire holds about 70,000 clones, with roughly nine tenths as singletons. This clone was recorded once. The sequence derives from a human donor in good health. The V and J genes are TRBV5-4 and TRBJ1-4; 8 bases align to TRBD1. The source material was T cells isolated from PBMCs. CDR3 bases: TGTGCCAGCAGCCGGGGCGCAGGGGGCGGGATCGCTAATGAAAAACTGTTTTTT. Translation: CASSRGAGGGIANEKLFF. The full variable domain, in which reference TRBV5-4 and TRBJ1-4 provide the parts outside the CDR3, is ETGVTQSPTHLIKTRGQQVTLRCSSQSGHNTVSWYQQALGQGPQFIFQYYREEENGRGNFPPRFSGLQFPNYSSELNVNALELDDSALYLCASSRGAGGGIANEKLFFGSGTQLSVL.